Detailed here is one T cell receptor beta chain. What was amplified from RNA transcripts were TCR beta CDR3 regions. Carried out on the TCR CDR3, a first-round RT-PCR used the HTBI primer set. TCRdb processed the multiplex PCR reads anew with MiXCR; each CDR3 protein has one entry. Of 300,000 to 350,000 distinct CDR3 sequences listed, around a fifth are singletons. The data derive from a study of T cells in Graves' hyperthyroidism and ophthalmopathy. Unmatched junction bases numbered 5, after V lost 7 bases and J lost 6 bases. Germline CDR1 reads SNHLY; CDR2 reads FYNNEI. CDR3 length: 13 residues. This TCR derives from a woman aged 45 to 65 with Graves' hyperthyroidism. Source material: blood. The J gene is TRBJ2-3, the V gene TRBV2; TRBD2 agrees at 9 bases. For the CDR3, the DNA is TGTGCCAGCATGCGGGGGGGGCCCGATACGCAGTATTTT. Amino acid sequence: CASMRGGPDTQYF.